One sample yielded the 13 T cell receptor beta chains listed below, sequenced in a study of lymphopenia after photon versus proton radiotherapy. This table comes from immunoSEQ multiplex PCR, and its TCRdb copy is limited to in-frame clones, with some not included. The sample lists some 25,000 clones, about 85% occurring once. The starting material was peripheral blood, obtained from a patient treated with photon-based radiotherapy. These receptors came from a man younger than 45 with gastric cancer.

The chain has TRBV19 and TRBJ1-3; D is unresolved. Trimming shortened V by 6 bases and J by 1 base, and 7 bases separated the two germline ends. The CDR3 is 13 amino acids. Germline CDR1 is LNHDA and CDR2 is SQIVND (reference sequence). CDR3 coding DNA: TGTGCCAGTAGAAGAAGGTCTGGAAACACCATATATTTT. This translates into CASRRRSGNTIYF.

The V and J genes are TRBV5-5 and TRBJ2-7; D unclear. The CDR3 length is 14 residues. CDR1 is SGHKS, CDR2 YYEKEE, per germline (reference sequence). V lost 6 bases, J lost 3 bases, and 16 bases lay in between. CDR3 sequence reads: CASTATARDYEQYF. The DNA for the CDR3 is TGTGCCAGCACCGCGACCGCTAGGGACTACGAGCAGTACTTC.

This clone was detected only once. The V and J genes are TRBV5-1 and TRBJ2-5, with D perhaps TRBD1 (6 bases). The CDR3 runs to 15 residues. Germline V gene sequence: CDR1 SGHRS, CDR2 YFSETQ. V gave up 4 bases and J gave up 1 base, with 14 bases separating them. This CDR3 is CASSATGTLQETQYF. The CDR3 nucleotides are TGCGCCAGCAGCGCGACCGGGACACTCCAAGAGACCCAGTACTTC.

This clone was counted between two and nine times. The rearrangement links TRBV9 to TRBJ1-1; D is possibly TRBD1 (6 bases). Per germline, CDR1 SGDLS and CDR2 YYNGEE. CDR3 length: 12 amino acids. The V gene lost 6 bases and the J gene lost 5 bases, with 11 bases spanning the gap. CDR3 nucleotide sequence: TGTGCCAGCAACAGGGAGGGTACTGAAGCTTTCTTT. Amino acids: CASNREGTEAFF.

The gene calls are TRBV7-2 and TRBJ2-1; 10 bases are a match to TRBD2. CDR1 is SGHTA, CDR2 FQGNSA, per germline. Trimming removed 1 base from V and 4 bases from J; junction bases left unmatched: 4. The CDR3 loop spans 16 amino acids. CDR3 sequence: CASSLEIAGGYNEQFF. CDR3 sequence (DNA): TGTGCCAGCAGCTTAGAGATAGCGGGAGGATACAATGAGCAGTTCTTC.

The chain is built from TRBV7-9 and TRBJ2-3; no reliable D call. Germline-derived CDR1 and CDR2 are SEHNR and FQNEAQ (reference sequence). The CDR3 length is 15 residues. V lost 2 bases and J lost 0, with 9 bases in between. The CDR3 loop is CASSLYSTSTDTQYF. In nucleotides, the CDR3 is TGTGCCAGCAGCTTATATTCTACGAGCACAGATACGCAGTATTTT.

The chain has TRBV10-3 and TRBJ1-1; weak D call: TRBD1 (6 bases). Trimming cost V 7 bases and J 1 base, with 22 bases left between them. In germline, CDR1 is ENHRY, CDR2 SYGVKD. CDR3 length: 17 amino acids. DNA of the CDR3: TGTGCCATCAAATCAACGGATCCTAAACAGGGGAACACTGAAGCTTTCTTT. This encodes CAIKSTDPKQGNTEAFF.

The V and J genes are TRBV7-9 and TRBJ2-7; a possible D gene is TRBD1 (6 bases). V lost 7 bases to trimming and J lost 3 bases, with 10 bases between them. The length of the CDR3 is 12 residues. The germline V gene has CDR1 SEHNR and CDR2 FQNEAQ (reference sequence). The CDR3 region is CASTSDSYEQYF. The CDR3 nucleotides are TGTGCCAGCACCTCGGACAGCTACGAGCAGTACTTC.

This chain uses TRBV11-3 with TRBJ2-3; D assignment may be TRBD1 or TRBD2 (5 bases each). The germline CDR1 and CDR2 sequences are SGHNT and YENEEA. This CDR3 is 17 amino acids long. V was clipped by 2 bases and J by 6 bases, with 21 bases between them. The CDR3 DNA reads TGTGCCAGCAGCTTATCCCCGGGACCATTGGTTCATGATACGCAGTATTTT. Translated, it gives CASSLSPGPLVHDTQYF.

V and J are TRBV6-1 and TRBJ1-1; TRBD1 might be the D (5 bases). Per germline, CDR1 MNHNS and CDR2 SASEGT. The CDR3 is 13 residues long. The germline V and J ends were trimmed by 6 bases and 2 bases, with 10 bases remaining between them. The DNA of the CDR3 is TGTGCCAGCAGCGGGACGAGAAACACTGAAGCTTTCTTT. Amino acid sequence: CASSGTRNTEAFF.

This chain uses TRBV9 with TRBJ1-1; 7 bases agree with TRBD1. The CDR3 covers 15 residues. Germline trimming cut 0 bases from V and 2 bases from J; bases unmatched to any gene: 4. Germline CDR1 SGDLS, CDR2 YYNGEE. The DNA for the CDR3 is TGTGCCAGCAGCGTAGGGACAGGAGCAAACACTGAAGCTTTCTTT. It specifies CASSVGTGANTEAFF.

About this clone itself: An end of the junction does not agree with germline; a read error may underlie this. The genes are TRBV6-5 and TRBJ2-2, with a weak D call TRBD1 (6 bases). Germline assignment: CDR1 MNHEY and CDR2 SVGAGI. The CDR3 spans 15 residues. The CDR3 DNA reads as TGTGCCAGCCGTAACCGACAGGCCAGGCCCCGGGGAGCTGTTTTT. Protein product: CASRNRQARPRGAVF.

The genes are TRBV6-5 and TRBJ1-2; the D is unclear. The CDR3 is 15 amino acids. V was clipped by 6 bases and J by 4 bases, with 18 bases between them. The germline V gene has CDR1 MNHEY and CDR2 SVGAGI. The CDR3 loop reads CASSRKADGVYGYTF. The CDR3 DNA is TGTGCCAGCAGCCGAAAAGCCGACGGGGTCTATGGCTACACCTTC.